The T cell receptor beta chain under discussion was sequenced for a study of blood T cell repertoires in COVID-19. Whole-study context: Acute and convalescent COVID-19 specimens originated in the United States, Italy and Spain. In each case, the material was cDNA or gDNA derived from T cells, B-cell-depleted T cells, or PBMCs.

As processed by the authors: The assay estimated nucleated cells by amplifying reference gene primers. The method was immunoSEQ multiplex PCR; TCRdb's version includes in-frame clones alone and lacks a portion of them. Clone size and V and J calls were adopted from that table, with D and trimming inferred from the DNA. The sample holds about 310,000 clones, roughly 90% seen once. The CDR3 is made up of 14 amino acids. In germline, CDR1 is MNHEY, CDR2 SVGAGI. V shed 6 bases and J shed 3 bases, with 12 bases lying between them. V is TRBV6-5 and J is TRBJ1-5, with D perhaps matching TRBD1 (6 bases). The sample comprised peripheral blood. The receptor comes from a woman in her 30s with COVID-19, enrolled during active disease. CDR3 DNA: TGTGCCAGCAGAGGCAGGGGTTACAATCAGCCCCAGCATTTT. This encodes CASRGRGYNQPQHF.